A few counts support the clone carrying this TCR beta chain. Its antigen is unidentified. The sample comes from a study of molecular identifiers for immune sequencing clone quantification. Study conclusions and caveats: Over 97% of effector molecules, but under 1% in naive cells, were held by clones with more than 20 RNA copies. Detectable among about a million naive cells, according to reports, was Jurkat TCR RNA spiked in from one cell.

This CDR3 spans 18 amino acids. Per germline, CDR1 SGHTA and CDR2 FQGNSA. J was trimmed by 6 bases and V by 1 base; bases with no gene match: 12. The authors sorted naive CD8 T cells as CD8+CD4-CCR7+CD45RA+. Previously reported methods and listed TCR primers produced the bulk TCR libraries. TCRdb used MiXCR to reprocess the PCR reads, holding one entry per CDR3 protein. Of 490,000 or so distinct CDR3 sequences in the sample, approximately 25% are singletons; the top ten hold under 0.85%. The chain couples TRBV7-2 to TRBJ2-2; 9 bases match TRBD2. The origin of this receptor is a human donor in good health. Some libraries in this study had Jurkat cell RNA spiked in. Input material: naive CD8+ T cells from blood, with Jurkat cell RNA spiked in. Specified subset: FACS-sorted CD8+CD4-CCR7+CD45RA+ naive T cells. CDR3 in amino acids: CASSLVRRVAGEAGELFF. In DNA, the CDR3 is TGTGCCAGCAGCTTAGTTCGCAGAGTAGCGGGGGAAGCCGGGGAGCTGTTTTTT.